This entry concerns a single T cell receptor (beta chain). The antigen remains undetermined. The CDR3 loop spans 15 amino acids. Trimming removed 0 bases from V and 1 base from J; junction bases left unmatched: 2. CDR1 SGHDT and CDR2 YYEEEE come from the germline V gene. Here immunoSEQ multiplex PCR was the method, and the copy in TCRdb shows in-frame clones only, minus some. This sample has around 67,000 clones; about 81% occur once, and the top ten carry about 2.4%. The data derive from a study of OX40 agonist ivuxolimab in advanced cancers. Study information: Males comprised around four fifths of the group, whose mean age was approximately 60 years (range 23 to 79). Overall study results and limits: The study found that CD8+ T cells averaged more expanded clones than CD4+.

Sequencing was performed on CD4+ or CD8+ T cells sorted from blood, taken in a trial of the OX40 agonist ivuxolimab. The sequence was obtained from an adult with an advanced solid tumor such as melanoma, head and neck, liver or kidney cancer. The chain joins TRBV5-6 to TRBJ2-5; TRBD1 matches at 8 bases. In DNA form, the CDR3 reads TGTGCCAGCAGCTTGGGACAGGGGCCCCAAGAGACCCAGTACTTC. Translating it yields CASSLGQGPQETQYF.